The 26 T cell receptor beta chains presented below share a single source sample, sequenced in a study of blood T cells in healthy people across ages. Together with a sample-barcoded 5' primer, a J-beta primer mix was included in a second PCR lasting roughly 6 to 12 cycles. TCRdb itself ran the 5' RACE reads through MiXCR, one entry per CDR3 protein. The sample lists 1.5 million to 2 million distinct CDR3 sequences; about 50% were seen once. The sequencing input was blood. The receptors derive from a woman in her thirties or forties in good health.

The J gene is TRBJ2-3, the V gene TRBV20-1; 9 bases line up with TRBD2. The CDR3 covers 17 residues. Germline assignment: CDR1 DFQATT and CDR2 SNEGSKA (reference sequence). Trimming took 5 bases from V and 0 from J; bases not matched to a gene: 12. CDR3 in DNA: TGCAGTGCTCGGGGGGTGGTAGCGGGGGCTAGCACAGATACGCAGTATTTT. Translated, it gives CSARGVVAGASTDTQYF.

The genes are TRBV20-1 and TRBJ2-3, with TRBD2 matching over 11 bases. The CDR3 runs 18 residues. Losses at the gene ends were 0 bases for V and 2 bases for J; bases not matched to a gene: 10. The germline gives CDR1 DFQATT, CDR2 SNEGSKA (reference sequence). CDR3 coding DNA: TGCAGTGCTAGAGATGGGGCTAGCGGGGGGCCCGCCACAGATACGCAGTATTTT. As protein: CSARDGASGGPATDTQYF.

This chain uses TRBV7-9 with TRBJ2-3; TRBD2 agrees at 10 bases. This CDR3 has 16 amino acids. Trimming removed 5 bases from V and 5 bases from J; junction bases left unmatched: 10. Germline V gene lookup returns CDR1 SEHNR and CDR2 FQNEAQ (reference sequence). CDR3 in DNA: TGTGCCAGCAGCCCGAAAAGCGGGGGGGCCGAAGATACGCAGTATTTT. Amino acid sequence: CASSPKSGGAEDTQYF.

The chain couples TRBV5-4 to TRBJ2-3; 8 positions agree with TRBD2. CDR1 is SGHNT, CDR2 YYREEE, per germline (reference sequence). With V trimmed by 9 bases and J by 2 bases, 11 bases remained unmatched. CDR3 length: 15 amino acids. The CDR3 spells CAIPQSGGYTDTQYF. In nucleotides, the CDR3 is TGTGCCATCCCCCAGAGCGGGGGCTACACAGATACGCAGTATTTT.

This clonotype has just a few counts. The chain is built from TRBV4-2 and TRBJ2-5; no clear D. Germline V gene data show CDR1 as LGHNA and CDR2 as YNFKEQ. This CDR3 comprises 15 residues. Trimming took off 0 bases at V and 1 base at J, with 9 bases between the two ends. The CDR3 here is CASSQEWTAQETQYF. Written as DNA, the CDR3 is TGTGCCAGCAGCCAAGAATGGACGGCCCAAGAGACCCAGTACTTC.

V gene TRBV6-1 combines with J gene TRBJ2-6, with 9 bases fitting TRBD1. V lost 6 bases and J lost 3; bases outside the gene matches: 9. There are 17 residues in the CDR3. The V gene's germline CDR1 is MNHNS and CDR2 SASEGT. The CDR3 is CASSPGTGIIGANVLTF. The CDR3 nucleotides read TGTGCCAGCAGCCCCGGGACAGGGATAATTGGGGCCAACGTCCTGACTTTC.

This clonotype was counted a few times. J is TRBJ1-2 and V is TRBV9; D remains ambiguous. This CDR3 region has 17 residues. With 2 bases removed from V and 4 bases from J, the gap between germline ends came to 21 bases. CDR1 and CDR2 from the germline V gene are SGDLS and YYNGEE. CDR3 DNA sequence: TGTGCCAGCAGCGTCCCCTTTGCGGGAGGAGGAGGCTATGGCTACACCTTC. Translated, it gives CASSVPFAGGGGYGYTF.

The chain employs TRBV6-1 and TRBJ2-1; D unclear. CDR3 size: 13 residues. In germline, CDR1 is MNHNS, CDR2 SASEGT. The ends were cut back, 5 bases at V and 10 bases at J, with 15 bases in the middle. The CDR3 loop reads CASSQSRGVEQFF. Here the CDR3 DNA reads TGTGCCAGCAGTCAGAGTCGTGGGGTCGAGCAGTTCTTC.

The genes are TRBV20-1 and TRBJ2-4, with D perhaps being TRBD1 or TRBD2 (5 bases each). TRBJ2-7 matches the DNA end more closely, so the J call is doubtful. There are 15 residues in the CDR3. Germline V gives CDR1 DFQATT, CDR2 SNEGSKA (reference sequence). This CDR3 is CSARGRQGILYEQYF. The CDR3 DNA reads as TGCAGTGCTAGGGGACGCCAGGGAATACTCTACGAGCAGTACTTC.

The V and J genes are TRBV6-5 and TRBJ2-7; D is possibly TRBD1 or TRBD2 (6 bases each). The J call may not be correct, given that the DNA end is closer to TRBJ2-5. The V gene's germline CDR1 is MNHEY and CDR2 SVGAGI. The CDR3 runs 13 residues. The CDR3 region is CASIGGGQETQYF. The CDR3 DNA reads as TGTGCCAGCATAGGAGGGGGCCAAGAGACCCAGTACTTC.

The chain employs TRBV29-1 and TRBJ1-1, with 9 bases identical to TRBD1. In germline, CDR1 is SQVTM, CDR2 ANQGSEA. With 7 bases clipped from V and 4 bases from J, the junction kept 7 bases outside the gene matches. The CDR3 has 13 residues. CDR3 sequence: CSAGQGFGTEAFF. CDR3 in DNA: TGCAGCGCTGGACAGGGGTTTGGCACTGAAGCTTTCTTT. Supplemented by reference TRBV29-1 and TRBJ1-1, the full variable domain reads SAVISQKPSRDICQRGTSLTIQCQVDSQVTMMFWYRQQPGQSLTLIATANQGSEATYESGFVIDKFPISRPNLTFSTLTVSNMSPEDSSIYLCSAGQGFGTEAFFGQGTRLTVV.

The gene calls are TRBV4-3 and TRBJ2-7; 10 nucleotides agree with TRBD2. V gave up 4 bases and J gave up 0 bases; unmatched junction bases: 12. Germline CDR1 LGHNA, CDR2 YSLEER. The CDR3 is 18 residues long. CDR3 nucleotides: TGCGCCAGCAGCCCACGACTAGCGGGTGTCCAAGTCTCCTACGAGCAGTACTTC. It specifies CASSPRLAGVQVSYEQYF.

This clonotype was seen a few times. The chain links TRBV6-5 to TRBJ2-1; D call uncertain. The CDR3 consists of 11 residues. The V gene's germline CDR1 is MNHEY and CDR2 SVGAGI. V was shortened by 2 bases and J by 8 bases, with 4 bases between the two germline ends. The CDR3 here is CASSYMDEQFF. The CDR3 bases are TGTGCCAGCAGTTACATGGATGAGCAGTTCTTC.

This clonotype was observed a handful of times. V is TRBV27 and J is TRBJ2-3, with D perhaps TRBD1 (6 bases). The CDR3 consists of 14 residues. Trimming took 5 bases from V and 3 from J, leaving 12 bases between them. Germline V gene lookup returns CDR1 MNHEY and CDR2 SMNVEV (reference sequence). The CDR3 loop reads CASSPPGATDTQYF. The DNA for the CDR3 is TGTGCCAGCAGTCCCCCAGGGGCTACAGATACGCAGTATTTT.

This clonotype showed up just once. The chain combines TRBV24-1 with TRBJ2-3; 10 nucleotides agree with TRBD2. V lost 4 bases to trimming and J lost 3 bases; unmatched junction nucleotides: 3. The CDR3 runs 15 residues. The germline gives CDR1 KGHDR, CDR2 SFDVKD. The CDR3 loop reads CATSDRGLATDTQYF. CDR3 DNA: TGTGCCACCAGTGACCGGGGACTAGCGACAGATACGCAGTATTTT.

As regards this clonotype: This may be a read error, as it is one base from a much larger clone. The chain uses TRBV13 and TRBJ1-2; D gene unclear. Trimming shortened V by 0 bases and J by 6 bases, and 2 bases separated the two germline ends. Looked up from germline, CDR1 is PRHDT and CDR2 is FYEKMQ (reference sequence). CDR3 length equals 11 residues. In DNA, the CDR3 is TGTGCCAGCAGCTTAGGCAATGGCTACACCTTC. Its protein product is CASSLGNGYTF.

V and J are TRBV10-3 and TRBJ2-7, with D possibly TRBD1 on 5 matching bases. The CDR3 consists of 13 residues. With 2 bases removed from V and 4 bases from J, the gap between germline ends came to 9 bases. Germline CDR1 and CDR2: ENHRY and SYGVKD. CDR3 sequence reads: CAISEIQGYEQYF. The CDR3 region has the DNA TGTGCCATCAGTGAGATCCAGGGTTACGAGCAGTACTTC.

This chain uses TRBV28 with TRBJ2-1; 9 bases align to TRBD1. Near its end, the DNA agrees better with TRBJ2-7, so the J call may be wrong. This CDR3 comprises 15 residues. CDR1 is MDHEN and CDR2 is SYDVKM in the germline V gene. Here the CDR3 reads CAIRRRDRDYNEQYF. Here the CDR3 DNA reads TGTGCCATCCGTCGCCGGGACAGGGACTACAATGAGCAGTACTTC.

The chain combines TRBV7-9 with TRBJ2-5, with D perhaps TRBD1 (5 bases). Germline V lookup: CDR1 SEHNR, CDR2 FQNEAQ (reference sequence). The V end lost 4 bases, the J end lost 1 base, and 10 bases lay between the germline ends. The CDR3 spans 14 residues. CDR3 DNA sequence: TGTGCCAGCAGCTCGGTGGGGCTCCAAGAGACCCAGTACTTC. The encoded protein is CASSSVGLQETQYF.

CDR3 DNA sequence: TGCAGTGCACCGACTACCGGCCAAGAGACCCAGTACTTC. It is translated as CSAPTTGQETQYF. This sequence joins TRBV20-1 and TRBJ2-5, with D tentatively TRBD2 (5 bases). This CDR3 region has 13 residues. V lost 6 bases, J lost 1 base, and 12 bases lay in between. In germline, CDR1 is DFQATT, CDR2 SNEGSKA (reference sequence).

The chain links TRBV29-1 to TRBJ1-1; D is possibly TRBD1 (6 bases). V was shortened by 2 bases and J by 7 bases, with 14 bases between the two germline ends. Germline CDR1 and CDR2: SQVTM and ANQGSEA. This CDR3 contains 13 residues. The CDR3 sequence is CSVEKVGAGEAFF. The CDR3 coding sequence is TGCAGCGTTGAAAAAGTGGGGGCGGGTGAAGCTTTCTTT.

This clonotype occurred a few times. V is TRBV7-9 and J is TRBJ2-5; TRBD1 aligns across 11 bases. The germline V gene encodes CDR1 SEHNR and CDR2 FQNEAQ (reference sequence). The trim removed 5 bases at V and 3 bases at J, leaving 5 bases unmatched. CDR3 length equals 15 residues. The DNA of the CDR3 is TGTGCCAGCAGCACGGGACAGGGGGAAAAAGAGACCCAGTACTTC. It is translated as CASSTGQGEKETQYF.

This clonotype showed up many times. The chain combines TRBV27 with TRBJ2-5, with 11 bases matching TRBD2. Germline lookup yields CDR1 MNHEY and CDR2 SMNVEV (reference sequence). The CDR3 consists of 15 residues. The V segment lost 5 bases and the J segment 1 base; nucleotides outside the gene matches: 3. This CDR3 reads CASSLLAGVQETQYF. DNA for the CDR3: TGTGCCAGCAGTCTACTAGCGGGGGTCCAAGAGACCCAGTACTTC.

The chain combines TRBV7-9 with TRBJ1-1; 7 bases match TRBD1. V shed 0 bases and J 5 bases; nucleotides not matched to a gene: 6. Germline V gene data show CDR1 as SEHNR and CDR2 as FQNEAQ (reference sequence). The CDR3 runs to 15 residues. CDR3 residues: CASSLAGTASTEAFF. In nucleotides, the CDR3 is TGTGCCAGCAGCTTAGCTGGGACAGCTTCTACTGAAGCTTTCTTT. Supplemented by reference TRBV7-9 and TRBJ1-1, the full variable domain reads DTGVSQNPRHKITKRGQNVTFRCDPISEHNRLYWYRQTLGQGPEFLTYFQNEAQLEKSRLLSDRFSAERPKGSFSTLEIQRTEQGDSAMYLCASSLAGTASTEAFFGQGTRLTVV.

This clonotype was seen a few times. This chain joins TRBV20-1 and TRBJ2-1, with 11 bases aligning to TRBD1. CDR1 and CDR2 (germline): DFQATT, SNEGSKA (reference sequence). The CDR3 is 15 amino acids. The junction had 11 bases not matched to a gene; V was cut back by 5 bases and J by 8 bases. The CDR3 sequence is CSAGNLGQGVHEQFF. The CDR3 nucleotides are TGCAGTGCTGGGAACCTGGGACAGGGGGTCCATGAGCAGTTCTTC.

The V call is TRBV7-8, the J call TRBJ2-1; 8 bases are shared with TRBD1. Germline V gene sequence: CDR1 SGHVS, CDR2 FQNEAQ. CDR3 length equals 15 residues. After removal of 2 bases from V and 2 bases from J, the junction contained 2 bases not matched to a gene. CDR3 loop: CASSLPGQAYNEQFF. CDR3 sequence (DNA): TGTGCCAGCAGCTTACCGGGACAGGCCTACAATGAGCAGTTCTTC.